Following are 20 T cell receptor beta chains from one sample sequenced in a study of early T cells in non-severe SARS-CoV-2 infection. TCRdb re-called the 5' RACE reads with MiXCR, one entry per CDR3 protein. The sample contains around 80,000 distinct CDR3 sequences, 10% of which appear only once. Sequenced material: whole blood, taken at baseline. These receptors were taken from an adult who was a healthcare worker with PCR-confirmed SARS-CoV-2 infection or an uninfected control (not recorded which).

This chain connects TRBV12-3 or TRBV12-4 to TRBJ2-4; D may match TRBD1 or TRBD2 (5 bases each). V lost 5 bases, J lost 8 bases, and 16 bases lay in between. This CDR3 has 14 residues. The CDR3 coding sequence is TGTGCCAGCAGTACGACCTCCCGAGGGGACATTCAGTACTTC. Translating gives CASSTTSRGDIQYF.

This chain connects TRBV20-1 to TRBJ2-1, with a weak D call TRBD2 (6 bases). The CDR3 extends over 17 amino acids. Germline CDR1 is DFQATT and CDR2 is SNEGSKA (reference sequence). Trimming shortened V by 2 bases and J by 1 base, and 18 bases separated the two germline ends. The CDR3 DNA is TGCAGTGCTAGAATCAATGTCGCGGGACCGTCCTACAATGAGCAGTTCTTC. The encoded protein is CSARINVAGPSYNEQFF.

This clonotype was observed a handful of times. The chain has TRBV2 and TRBJ1-5, with TRBD1 identical over 9 bases. The CDR3 extends over 15 amino acids. Unmatched junction bases numbered 7, after V lost 7 bases and J lost 3 bases. Germline CDR1 is SNHLY and CDR2 is FYNNEI. The CDR3 bases are TGTGCCAGCAATCTGGACAGGGGCATCAATCAGCCCCAGCATTTT. Amino acids: CASNLDRGINQPQHF.

The V and J genes are TRBV18 and TRBJ2-1; possibly TRBD1 for D (5 bases). Germline CDR1 is KGHSH and CDR2 is LQKENI. The V end lost 2 bases, the J end lost 5 bases, and 10 bases lay between the germline ends. CDR3 length: 14 amino acids. Here the CDR3 DNA reads TGTGCCAGCTCACCAGCAGGGCAGGACAATGAGCAGTTCTTC. It is translated as CASSPAGQDNEQFF.

This clonotype occurred many times. The V call is TRBV9, the J call TRBJ2-1, with D possibly matching TRBD1 (5 bases). Germline lookup yields CDR1 SGDLS and CDR2 YYNGEE. The CDR3 runs 15 residues. The V end was cut by 4 bases, the J end by 3 bases, with 14 bases between. The CDR3 sequence is CASSPQGTHYNEQFF. In DNA form, the CDR3 reads TGTGCCAGCAGCCCCCAGGGAACACACTACAATGAGCAGTTCTTC.

This chain joins TRBV6-1 and TRBJ2-5, with D perhaps being TRBD1 or TRBD2 (5 bases each). The germline gives CDR1 MNHNS, CDR2 SASEGT. The CDR3 length is 13 residues. V was clipped by 6 bases and J by 4 bases, with 12 bases between them. The CDR3 reads CASSSGRLETQYF. The CDR3 DNA follows: TGTGCCAGCAGCTCGGGACGACTAGAGACCCAGTACTTC.

The chain joins TRBV6-1 to TRBJ2-7; 7 nucleotides match TRBD1. The CDR3 has 14 residues. Germline assignment: CDR1 MNHNS and CDR2 SASEGT. V shed 8 bases, J shed 0 bases, and the junction held 7 bases outside the gene matches. CDR3 DNA sequence: TGTGCCAGCGGACAAGGGGGCAACTCCTACGAGCAGTACTTC. It is translated as CASGQGGNSYEQYF.

The sample holds many counts of this clonotype. V usage is TRBV6-6 and J usage is TRBJ2-5; D gene uncertain. The CDR3 is 13 residues long. Trimming removed 5 bases from V and 4 bases from J, with 11 bases in between. Germline-derived CDR1 and CDR2 are MNHNY and SVGAGI (reference sequence). Here the CDR3 reads CASSLMVGETQYF. DNA of the CDR3: TGTGCCAGCAGTCTGATGGTCGGAGAGACCCAGTACTTC.

A few counts support this clonotype. This chain uses TRBV6-5 with TRBJ2-1; TRBD1 matches at 7 bases. Looked up from germline, CDR1 is MNHEY and CDR2 is SVGAGI. This CDR3 is 13 amino acids long. The J segment lost 10 bases and the V segment lost 10 bases, leaving 13 bases of the junction unmatched. CDR3 loop: CATQLRQGGEQFF. The CDR3 nucleotides are TGTGCCACCCAGTTAAGACAGGGTGGAGAGCAGTTCTTC.

This clonotype has a handful of counts. The V call is TRBV4-1, the J call TRBJ2-1; 12 bases map to TRBD2. V lost 1 base to trimming and J lost 10 bases; unmatched junction nucleotides: 17. This CDR3 comprises 19 residues. Germline assignment: CDR1 MGHRA and CDR2 YSYEKL. This chain's CDR3 is CASSQASGLAGPSGKEQFF. CDR3 nucleotide sequence: TGCGCCAGCAGCCAAGCTAGCGGACTAGCGGGGCCGAGCGGGAAGGAGCAGTTCTTC.

This clonotype was seen more than once but under ten times. The V and J genes are TRBV5-1 and TRBJ1-1; TRBD1 agrees at 10 bases. Germline lookup yields CDR1 SGHRS and CDR2 YFSETQ. The CDR3 has 17 residues. V was pared by 4 bases and J by 0 bases, with 9 bases of the junction left unmatched. The CDR3 protein is CASSPGQGRALNTEAFF. The DNA of the CDR3 is TGCGCCAGCAGCCCGGGACAGGGGCGGGCTTTGAACACTGAAGCTTTCTTT. Combining the CDR3 with reference TRBV5-1 and TRBJ1-1 gives the whole variable domain KAGVTQTPRYLIKTRGQQVTLSCSPISGHRSVSWYQQTPGQGLQFLFEYFSETQRNKGNFPGRFSGRQFSNSRSEMNVSTLELGDSALYLCASSPGQGRALNTEAFFGQGTRLTVV.

The gene calls are TRBV5-1 and TRBJ2-5, with 7 bases aligning to TRBD2. The length of the CDR3 is 15 residues. The trim removed 1 base at V and 4 bases at J, leaving 7 bases unmatched. Germline V gene lookup returns CDR1 SGHRS and CDR2 YFSETQ. This chain's CDR3 is CASSLSLAILETQYF. As DNA, the CDR3 is TGCGCCAGCAGCTTGTCACTAGCGATTCTAGAGACCCAGTACTTC.

This chain joins TRBV12-3 or TRBV12-4 and TRBJ1-1, with 9 bases matching TRBD1. Trimming took 6 bases from V and 7 from J; bases not matched to a gene: 12. The CDR3 is 15 amino acids. The CDR3 is CASSNIRTGVIEAFF. The CDR3 DNA reads as TGTGCCAGCAGCAACATCCGGACAGGGGTGATTGAAGCTTTCTTT.

Ten or more counts support this clonotype. The CDR3 coding sequence is TGTGCCAGCAGCTTAGATTTCCCCTACGAGCAGTACTTC. Protein: CASSLDFPYEQYF. The gene calls are TRBV7-9 and TRBJ2-7; no firm D call. Germline-derived CDR1 and CDR2 are SEHNR and FQNEAQ (reference sequence). The CDR3 loop spans 13 amino acids. V lost 1 base and J 2 bases, leaving 6 bases between the germline ends.

Ten or more counts support this clonotype. J is TRBJ1-4 and V is TRBV20-1, with TRBD1 matching 7 bases. The germline V gene encodes CDR1 DFQATT and CDR2 SNEGSKA (reference sequence). V trimming: 3 bases; J trimming: 5 bases; junction bases outside the gene matches: 9. CDR3 length: 15 amino acids. CDR3 loop: CSARSSTGPNEKLFF. CDR3 nucleotide sequence: TGCAGTGCTAGGTCCTCGACAGGGCCGAATGAAAAACTGTTTTTT.

The chain carries TRBV6-6 and TRBJ1-1; D call uncertain. Germline-derived CDR1 and CDR2 are MNHNY and SVGAGI (reference sequence). Trimming left V 0 bases short and J 5 bases short, with 1 base between. The CDR3 runs 11 residues. Written as DNA, the CDR3 is TGTGCCAGCAGTTACTCAACTGAAGCTTTCTTT. Translating gives CASSYSTEAFF.

The rearrangement uses TRBV9 and TRBJ2-1, with 7 bases aligning to TRBD2. The germline V gene encodes CDR1 SGDLS and CDR2 YYNGEE. The V and J ends lost 3 bases and 0 bases, in that order; junction bases with no gene match: 9. This CDR3 comprises 17 residues. The CDR3 loop reads CASSEAGVPSSYNEQFF. The CDR3 DNA reads TGTGCCAGCAGCGAGGCGGGGGTCCCGAGCTCCTACAATGAGCAGTTCTTC.

This clonotype has ten or more counts. The chain employs TRBV24-1 and TRBJ1-1; the match to TRBD1 covers 9 bases. Trimming at V came to 9 bases and at J to 0 bases, leaving 4 bases not matched to a gene. The CDR3 extends over 14 amino acids. Per the germline V gene, CDR1 is KGHDR and CDR2 is SFDVKD. DNA of the CDR3: TGTGCCACCGGGGGGGACAGGGTGAACACTGAAGCTTTCTTT. Translated, it gives CATGGDRVNTEAFF.

This clonotype has only a few counts. Here the CDR3 DNA reads TGTGCCAGCAGCAGACAGGAAAACGAGCAGTACTTC. This sequence encodes CASSRQENEQYF. The chain joins TRBV21-1 to TRBJ2-7; the tabulated D call, TRBD1, remains unverified against the DNA. TRBV21-1 corresponds to a pseudogene. This CDR3 is 12 amino acids long.

This clonotype was counted between two and nine times. V usage is TRBV5-1 and J usage is TRBJ2-5, with unresolved D. V dropped 0 bases and J dropped 2 bases, with 11 bases sitting between them. The CDR3 length is 15 residues. Germline lookup yields CDR1 SGHRS and CDR2 YFSETQ. As DNA, the CDR3 is TGCGCCAGCAGCTTGGGACCGACCGGTCAAGAGACCCAGTACTTC. As protein: CASSLGPTGQETQYF.